Below, one T cell receptor (beta chain) is given with its context. Its antigen is still unknown. Germline lookup yields CDR1 SGHRS and CDR2 YFSETQ. The CDR3 is 15 residues long. Losses at the gene ends were 0 bases for V and 5 bases for J; bases not matched to a gene: 7. This specimen belongs to a study of long-term antiretroviral therapy in people with HIV. Study in general: In the earliest collections, sampling predates the 2015 immediate-ART recommendation by about a decade.

Survey-level immunoSEQ v3.0 assays were run. The protocol was immunoSEQ multiplex PCR, while the TCRdb copy is restricted to in-frame clones and leaves out a portion. The sample shows roughly 29,000 clones, less than 85% of them seen only once. General study results and limits: Repertoires looked antigen-experienced, with only a slight naive shift after ART. Patients on ART gained diversity, which nonetheless stayed below transplant donor controls.

This clonotype originated in a man between 35 and 55 years old with HIV. Sequenced here: unsorted PBMCs, sampled 0.3 years after starting antiretroviral therapy. The rearrangement uses TRBV5-1 and TRBJ2-5; 7 nucleotides agree with TRBD1. The CDR3: CASSLAGTVWETQYF. CDR3 nucleotide sequence: TGCGCCAGCAGCTTGGCCGGGACAGTATGGGAGACCCAGTACTTC.